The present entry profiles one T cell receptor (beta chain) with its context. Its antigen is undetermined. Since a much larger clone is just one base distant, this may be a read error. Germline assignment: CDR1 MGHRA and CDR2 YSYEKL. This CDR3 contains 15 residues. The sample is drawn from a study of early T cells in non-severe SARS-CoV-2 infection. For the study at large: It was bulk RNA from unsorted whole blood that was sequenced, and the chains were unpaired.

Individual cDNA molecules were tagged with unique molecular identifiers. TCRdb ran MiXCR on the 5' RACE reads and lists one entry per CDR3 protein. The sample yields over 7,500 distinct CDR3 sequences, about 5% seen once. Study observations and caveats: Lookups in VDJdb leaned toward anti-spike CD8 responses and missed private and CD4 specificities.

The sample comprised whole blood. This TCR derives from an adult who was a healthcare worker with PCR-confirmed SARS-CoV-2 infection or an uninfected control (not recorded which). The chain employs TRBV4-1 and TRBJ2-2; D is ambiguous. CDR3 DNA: TGCGTCAGCAGCCAAGGGCTAGTTTCGACCGGGGAGCTGTTTTTT. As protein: CVSSQGLVSTGELFF.